This TCR beta chain was identified in a study of OX40 agonist ivuxolimab in advanced cancers. Study summary: Patients in the trial were receiving intravenous ivuxolimab every 2 weeks, at doses of 0.01 to 10 mg/kg.

This table comes from immunoSEQ multiplex PCR, and its TCRdb copy is limited to in-frame clones, with some not included. The repertoire holds 81,000 or so clones, with more than 85% as singletons. CDR3 length: 16 amino acids. Looked up from germline, CDR1 is SGHTA and CDR2 is FQGNSA. Trimming shortened V by 0 bases and J by 1 base, and 13 bases separated the two germline ends. This sample comprised CD4+ or CD8+ T cells sorted from blood, obtained in a trial of the OX40 agonist ivuxolimab. The TCR was taken from an adult with an advanced solid tumor such as melanoma, head and neck, liver or kidney cancer. The chain couples TRBV7-2 to TRBJ2-7; D gene ambiguous. This CDR3 reads CASSLAGLTFSYEQYF. CDR3 bases: TGTGCCAGCAGCTTAGCCGGTCTCACATTTTCCTACGAGCAGTACTTC. Full variable domain (missing parts from reference TRBV7-2 and TRBJ2-7): GAGVSQSPSNKVTEKGKDVELRCDPISGHTALYWYRQSLGQGLEFLIYFQGNSAPDKSGLPSDRFSAERTGGSVSTLTIQRTQQEDSAVYLCASSLAGLTFSYEQYFGPGTRLTVT.